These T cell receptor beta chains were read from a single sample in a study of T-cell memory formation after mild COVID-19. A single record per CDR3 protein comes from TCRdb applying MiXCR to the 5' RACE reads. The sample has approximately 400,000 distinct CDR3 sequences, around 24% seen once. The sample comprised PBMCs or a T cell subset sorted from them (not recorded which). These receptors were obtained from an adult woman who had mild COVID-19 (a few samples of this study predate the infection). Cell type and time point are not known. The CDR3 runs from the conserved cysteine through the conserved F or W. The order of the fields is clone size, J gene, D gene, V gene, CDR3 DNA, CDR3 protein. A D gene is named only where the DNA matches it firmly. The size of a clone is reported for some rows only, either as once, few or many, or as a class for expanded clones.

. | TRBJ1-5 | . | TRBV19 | TGTGCCAGTAGTATGGAGTACAATCAGCCCCAGCATTTT | CASSMEYNQPQHF
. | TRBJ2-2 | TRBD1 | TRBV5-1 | TGCGCCAGCAGCTACACGATTGGCTTCCCGGGACAGCCTAACACCGGGGAGCTGTTTTTT | CASSYTIGFPGQPNTGELFF
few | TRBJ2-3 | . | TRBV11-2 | TGTGCCAGCAGCTTAGACCCCCGCCCCACAGATACGCAGTATTTT | CASSLDPRPTDTQYF
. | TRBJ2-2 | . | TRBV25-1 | TGTGCCAGCAGTGGCCATTTCGTGGGAACCGGGGAGCTGTTTTTT | CASSGHFVGTGELFF
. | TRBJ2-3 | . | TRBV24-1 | TGTGCCACCAGTAATCCTCAGTCTACAGATACGCAGTATTTT | CATSNPQSTDTQYF
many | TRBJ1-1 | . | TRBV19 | TGTGCCAGTAGTGTGTTACAGGGGAACACTGAAGCTTTCTTT | CASSVLQGNTEAFF
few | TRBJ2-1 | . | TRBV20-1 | TGCAGCGACCTCAGAGACTCCTACAATGAGCAGTTCTTC | CSDLRDSYNEQFF
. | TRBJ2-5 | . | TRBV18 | TGTGCCAGCCTACAGGGACTCCAAGAGACCCAGTACTTC | CASLQGLQETQYF
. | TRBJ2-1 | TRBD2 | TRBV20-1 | TGCAGTGCTACGTTCGGGACTAGCGGGGAGCAGTTCTTC | CSATFGTSGEQFF
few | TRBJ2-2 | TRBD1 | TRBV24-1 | TGTGCCACCAGTGACGACAGGGAGATATCCGGGGAGCTGTTTTTT | CATSDDREISGELFF
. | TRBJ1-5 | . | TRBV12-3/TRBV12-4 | TGTGCCAGCACTATTGGGGGGGCTAGTCAGCCCCAGCATTTT | CASTIGGASQPQHF
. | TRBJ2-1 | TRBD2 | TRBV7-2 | TGTGCCAGCAGCTTGGGCGGGAGCCCCTCCTACAATGAGCAGTTCTTC | CASSLGGSPSYNEQFF
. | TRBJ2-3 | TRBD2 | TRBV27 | TGTGCCAGCAGTTTATTTGCTAGCGGGAGCACAGATACGCAGTATTTT | CASSLFASGSTDTQYF
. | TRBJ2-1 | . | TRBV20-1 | TGCAGTGCGATACAGCCGCTCTCCTACAATGAGCAGTTCTTC | CSAIQPLSYNEQFF
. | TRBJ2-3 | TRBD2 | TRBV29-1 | TGCAGCGGCGGCGGGGGGGTAGATACGCAGTATTTT | CSGGGGVDTQYF
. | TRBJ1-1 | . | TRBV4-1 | TGCGCCAGCAGCCAAGGCCCGGGAAGGGACACTGAAGCTTTCTTT | CASSQGPGRDTEAFF
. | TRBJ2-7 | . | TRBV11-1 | TGTGCCAGCAGCTTATGGGATACCTCCTACGAGCAGTACTTC | CASSLWDTSYEQYF
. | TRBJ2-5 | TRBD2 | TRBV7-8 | TGTGCCAGCAGCTTCCTAGCGGGGGTAGAAGAGACCCAGTACTTC | CASSFLAGVEETQYF
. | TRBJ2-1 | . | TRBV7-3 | TGTGCCAGCAGCCCCGATAATACGGGGGCCTCATACAATGAGCAGTTCTTC | CASSPDNTGASYNEQFF
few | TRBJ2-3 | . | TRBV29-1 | TGCAGCGTTGACACCGAAATGATGTATCGGTATTTT | CSVDTEMMYRYF
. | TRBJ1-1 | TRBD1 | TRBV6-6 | TGTGCCAGCAGAACGACAGGGCCTTATTTTGAAGCTTTCTTT | CASRTTGPYFEAFF
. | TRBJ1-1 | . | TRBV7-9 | TGTGCCAGCAGCCTGGATTATACTGAAGCTTTCTTT | CASSLDYTEAFF